The 31 T cell receptor beta chains below all came from one sample that was sequenced in a study of blood T cell repertoires in COVID-19. The assay was immunoSEQ multiplex PCR, and TCRdb's table has in-frame clones only and misses some. Here the sample spans a few hundred thousand clones, about 84% being singletons. Sequencing was done on a sample of peripheral blood. The receptor set was obtained from a man of 80 years or more with acute or convalescent COVID-19.

V is TRBV19 and J is TRBJ1-1; D unresolved. Germline V lookup: CDR1 LNHDA, CDR2 SQIVND (reference sequence). The CDR3 extends over 14 amino acids. Trimming left V 5 bases short and J 4 bases short, with 14 bases between. The CDR3 region is CASSAGLRSTEAFF. CDR3 DNA sequence: TGTGCCAGTAGTGCGGGTCTCAGGAGCACTGAAGCTTTCTTT.

This clone was seen a few times. The sample carries other DNA sequences with the same CDR3. The chain couples TRBV6-1 to TRBJ1-4, with 7 positions matching TRBD1. This CDR3 spans 16 amino acids. V gave up 3 bases and J gave up 8 bases; unmatched junction bases: 12. The germline V gene encodes CDR1 MNHNS and CDR2 SASEGT. DNA of the CDR3: TGTGCCAGCAGTGACGGTCCGGGACAGAAAGGCGAAAAACTGTTTTTT. Amino acids: CASSDGPGQKGEKLFF.

This chain connects TRBV2 to TRBJ1-5; TRBD1 matches at 8 bases. CDR3 length: 15 amino acids. Looked up from germline, CDR1 is SNHLY and CDR2 is FYNNEI. V lost 5 bases to trimming and J lost 4 bases; unmatched junction nucleotides: 7. The chain's CDR3 is CASSPGGAGNQPQHF. In DNA form, the CDR3 reads TGTGCCAGCAGTCCAGGGGGCGCGGGTAATCAGCCCCAGCATTTT.

The rearrangement links TRBV19 to TRBJ1-2, with TRBD1 matching 9 bases. Germline lookup yields CDR1 LNHDA and CDR2 SQIVND (reference sequence). V was clipped by 7 bases and J by 4 bases; unmatched bases: 4. The CDR3 consists of 13 residues. The CDR3 region has the DNA TGTGCCAGTACTAGGACAGGGGCCTATGGCTACACCTTC. Amino acids: CASTRTGAYGYTF. The full variable domain, with the rest looked up from reference TRBV19 and TRBJ1-2, is DGGITQSPKYLFRKEGQNVTLSCEQNLNHDAMYWYRQDPGQGLRLIYYSQIVNDFQKGDIAEGYSVSREKKESFPLTVTSAQKNPTAFYLCASTRTGAYGYTFGSGTRLTVV.

As DNA, the CDR3 is TGCGCCAGCAGCAACCAGCACCAGACAGGGAAGGAGACCCAGTACTTC. Translating gives CASSNQHQTGKETQYF. The chain employs TRBV5-1 and TRBJ2-5; 7 positions agree with TRBD1. J gave up 5 bases and V 4 bases, and 14 bases lay outside the gene matches. This CDR3 comprises 16 residues. The germline V gene encodes CDR1 SGHRS and CDR2 YFSETQ.

The V call is TRBV9, the J call TRBJ2-7, with 10 bases matching TRBD1. The CDR3 has 15 residues. CDR1 and CDR2 from the germline V gene are SGDLS and YYNGEE. With V trimmed by 4 bases and J by 3 bases, 7 bases remained unmatched. The CDR3 nucleotides read TGTGCCAGCAGCCCCCCGGGACAGGGGTTCTACGAGCAGTACTTC. It is translated as CASSPPGQGFYEQYF.

The rearrangement uses TRBV4-3 and TRBJ2-5; a weak D match, TRBD1 (6 bases). The CDR3 spans 13 residues. The germline V gene has CDR1 LGHNA and CDR2 YSLEER. V shed 0 bases and J shed 5 bases, with 7 bases lying between them. CDR3 DNA: TGCGCCAGCAGCCAAGACAGGGGCGAGACCCAGTACTTC. Its protein product is CASSQDRGETQYF.

V is TRBV11-2 and J is TRBJ1-6; 7 nucleotides agree with TRBD1. Germline lookup yields CDR1 SGHAT and CDR2 FQNNGV. The CDR3 has 12 amino acids. The J segment lost 12 bases and the V segment lost 6 bases, leaving 5 bases of the junction unmatched. Here the CDR3 DNA reads TGTGCCAGCAGTCGACAGGGCCTACCCCTCCACTTT. Translating gives CASSRQGLPLHF.

CDR3 in DNA: TGCAGTGCTAGTGGGCGGCGGCGGAACACTGAAGCTTTCTTT. It codes for CSASGRRRNTEAFF. This sequence joins TRBV20-1 and TRBJ1-1; no clear D. Germline V gene sequence: CDR1 DFQATT, CDR2 SNEGSKA (reference sequence). The V end lost 3 bases, the J end lost 1 base, and 12 bases lay between the germline ends. The CDR3 covers 14 residues.

This clone was seen a few times. This chain links TRBV7-8 with TRBJ1-4; 8 nucleotides line up with TRBD1. The V gene's germline CDR1 is SGHVS and CDR2 FQNEAQ. The CDR3 consists of 15 residues. Trimming removed 4 bases from V and 6 bases from J; junction bases left unmatched: 7. CDR3 DNA: TGTGCCAGCAGCTCCCGGGACAGGAGACATGAAAAACTGTTTTTT. As protein: CASSSRDRRHEKLFF.

V usage is TRBV11-2 and J usage is TRBJ2-3; 8 positions agree with TRBD2. The germline V gene has CDR1 SGHAT and CDR2 FQNNGV. The CDR3 has 16 residues. Trimming cost V 3 bases and J 2 bases; bases outside gene matches: 7. CDR3 protein: CASSFRVAGPTDTQYF. CDR3 DNA sequence: TGTGCCAGCAGCTTCCGAGTAGCGGGACCCACAGATACGCAGTATTTT.

The chain couples TRBV28 to TRBJ2-7, with 14 bases aligning to TRBD2. Trimming took 4 bases from V and 1 from J; bases not matched to a gene: 6. The germline V gene has CDR1 MDHEN and CDR2 SYDVKM. The CDR3 has 17 residues. The CDR3 DNA follows: TGTGCCAGCAGTTCCCCGGGACTAGCGGGAGAGTCCTACGAGCAGTACTTC. Translation: CASSSPGLAGESYEQYF. Full variable domain (outside the CDR3, taken from reference TRBV28 and TRBJ2-7): DVKVTQSSRYLVKRTGEKVFLECVQDMDHENMFWYRQDPGLGLRLIYFSYDVKMKEKGDIPEGYSVSREKKERFSLILESASTNQTSMYLCASSSPGLAGESYEQYFGPGTRLTVT.

This clone was counted a few times. The chain uses TRBV18 and TRBJ1-1; 7 bases map to TRBD1. V was pared by 2 bases and J by 11 bases, with 8 bases of the junction left unmatched. The CDR3 has 13 residues. Germline V gene lookup returns CDR1 KGHSH and CDR2 LQKENI. The CDR3 region has the DNA TGTGCCAGCTCACCAGTTCTAGGGGGCGAGGCTTTCTTT. As protein: CASSPVLGGEAFF.

The gene calls are TRBV27 and TRBJ2-1; tentative D call: TRBD2 (6 bases). In germline, CDR1 is MNHEY, CDR2 SMNVEV (reference sequence). V was cut by 6 bases and J by 8 bases, with 20 bases left in between. The CDR3 consists of 15 residues. In DNA, the CDR3 is TGTGCCAGCAGCCGGCGGGACCCCAGAGAGGATGAGCAGTTCTTC. As protein: CASSRRDPREDEQFF.

The rearrangement links TRBV4-3 to TRBJ2-3; 8 positions agree with TRBD1. The J segment lost 2 bases and the V segment lost 1 base, leaving 2 bases of the junction unmatched. CDR3 length equals 15 residues. Germline loops: CDR1 LGHNA, CDR2 YSLEER. CDR3: CASSQGQGYTDTQYF. The CDR3 DNA follows: TGCGCCAGCAGCCAAGGACAGGGGTACACAGATACGCAGTATTTT.

CDR3 bases: TGTGCCGGACACAGGGGGCAAAATCAGCCCCAGCATTTT. Protein sequence: CAGHRGQNQPQHF. The V gene is TRBV6-4, the J gene TRBJ1-5; 9 bases match TRBD1. This CDR3 is 13 amino acids long. With 11 bases clipped from V and 4 bases from J, the junction kept 6 bases outside the gene matches. Germline assignment: CDR1 MRHNA and CDR2 SNTAGT.

This clone has only a few counts. The chain employs TRBV15 and TRBJ2-1; TRBD2 agrees at 7 bases. The CDR3 consists of 20 residues. V lost 1 base, J lost 5 bases, and 20 bases stayed unmatched. Germline V gives CDR1 LNHNV, CDR2 YYDKDF (reference sequence). The CDR3 coding sequence is TGTGCCACCAGCAGAGGCGGGGGAGGAGGGTCCCAAGGTCCTGACAATGAGCAGTTCTTC. This codes for CATSRGGGGGSQGPDNEQFF.

A single count supports this clone. The chain couples TRBV3-1 (or the pseudogene TRBV3-2) to TRBJ1-1; 9 positions match TRBD1. Trimming at V came to 4 bases and at J to 7 bases, leaving 4 bases not matched to a gene. From germline, CDR1 is LGHDT and CDR2 YNNKEL (reference sequence). The CDR3 has 13 residues. The CDR3 sequence is CASSRQGVVEAFF. The CDR3 DNA reads TGTGCCAGCAGCCGACAGGGGGTCGTTGAAGCTTTCTTT.

This clone was recorded a few times. The rearrangement uses TRBV7-9 and TRBJ1-5; D is uncertain. Trimming removed 2 bases at V and 7 bases at J, with 12 bases between. The CDR3 loop spans 14 amino acids. The germline gives CDR1 SEHNR, CDR2 FQNEAQ (reference sequence). CDR3 region: CASSLSMDSQPQHF. The CDR3 nucleotides read TGTGCCAGCAGCTTATCAATGGATAGCCAGCCCCAGCATTTT.

The gene calls are TRBV5-1 and TRBJ1-4; D is ambiguous. CDR3 length: 15 residues. Germline-derived CDR1 and CDR2 are SGHRS and YFSETQ. V was trimmed by 2 bases and J by 2 bases, leaving 10 bases between them. CDR3 region: CASSFSSATNEKLFF. The CDR3, as DNA: TGCGCCAGCAGCTTTAGCTCAGCCACTAATGAAAAACTGTTTTTT.

There are a few counts of this clone. The chain couples TRBV6-5 to TRBJ2-3; 9 positions agree with TRBD2. The ends lost 6 bases at V and 1 base at J; junction bases unmatched: 2. The CDR3 is 14 amino acids. Germline V gene lookup returns CDR1 MNHEY and CDR2 SVGAGI. CDR3 DNA sequence: TGTGCCAGCAGGTGGACTAGCGGCACAGATACGCAGTATTTT. It translates to CASRWTSGTDTQYF.

The J gene is TRBJ2-7, the V gene TRBV10-1, with 7 bases that match TRBD1. The trim removed 6 bases at V and 6 bases at J, leaving 5 bases unmatched. Germline lookup yields CDR1 WNHNN and CDR2 SYGVQD (reference sequence). The CDR3 runs 12 residues. CDR3 nucleotides: TGCGCCAGCAGGGGGCCAGGGGGCGAGCAGTACTTC. It codes for CASRGPGGEQYF.

The chain joins TRBV12-3 or TRBV12-4 to TRBJ1-5; 8 bases match TRBD1. V was pared by 6 bases and J by 5 bases, with 3 bases of the junction left unmatched. This CDR3 is built from 13 residues. The CDR3 loop reads CASRNRGDQPQHF. CDR3 in DNA: TGTGCCAGCAGAAACAGGGGGGATCAGCCCCAGCATTTT.

The chain is built from TRBV5-4 and TRBJ1-2; D perhaps matches TRBD1 (5 bases). This CDR3 has 13 amino acids. CDR1 is SGHNT and CDR2 is YYREEE in the germline V gene (reference sequence). V dropped 2 bases and J dropped 6 bases, with 11 bases sitting between them. CDR3 coding DNA: TGTGCCAGCAGCTTTGACGGGGGGGATGGCTACACCTTC. Its translation is CASSFDGGDGYTF.

The gene calls are TRBV25-1 and TRBJ2-1; TRBD2 agrees at 16 bases. CDR3 length equals 16 residues. V was pared by 4 bases and J by 10 bases, with 7 bases of the junction left unmatched. Germline CDR1 and CDR2: MGHDK and SYGVNS. The CDR3 region has the DNA TGTGCCAGCAGTGCACCCGGGACTAGCGGGAGGGGCGAGCAGTTCTTC. Protein product: CASSAPGTSGRGEQFF. The full variable domain, completed using reference TRBV25-1 and TRBJ2-1, is EADIYQTPRYLVIGTGKKITLECSQTMGHDKMYWYQQDPGMELHLIHYSYGVNSTEKGDLSSESTVSRIRTEHFPLTLESARPSHTSQYLCASSAPGTSGRGEQFFGPGTRLTVL.

Worth noting for this clone: At the DNA level, this CDR3 is encoded by other sequences in the same sample as well. V gene TRBV5-1 combines with J gene TRBJ1-2; 9 positions match TRBD1. V was clipped by 4 bases and J by 5 bases; unmatched bases: 6. Germline V lookup: CDR1 SGHRS, CDR2 YFSETQ. The CDR3 covers 14 residues. CDR3 sequence reads: CASSPGTGTYGYTF. CDR3 coding DNA: TGCGCCAGCAGCCCCGGGACAGGGACTTATGGCTACACCTTC.

V usage is TRBV5-5 and J usage is TRBJ2-6; TRBD2 matches 13 bases. With 4 bases clipped from V and 4 bases from J, the junction kept 5 bases outside the gene matches. The germline V gene has CDR1 SGHKS and CDR2 YYEKEE (reference sequence). CDR3 length: 17 amino acids. The CDR3 spells CASSLGLAGSGANVLTF. CDR3 nucleotides: TGTGCCAGCAGCCTGGGACTAGCGGGATCCGGGGCCAACGTCCTGACTTTC.

This clone appeared a single time. The V gene is TRBV5-1, the J gene TRBJ1-5, with a tentative D call TRBD1 (6 bases). The V end lost 1 base, the J end lost 7 bases, and 15 bases lay between the germline ends. The CDR3 covers 15 residues. Germline values: CDR1 SGHRS, CDR2 YFSETQ. The CDR3 sequence: CASSLRGQVGQPQHF. The CDR3 region has the DNA TGCGCCAGCAGCTTGAGGGGACAAGTCGGACAGCCCCAGCATTTT.

The rearrangement uses TRBV5-1 and TRBJ1-1; 9 bases match TRBD1. V lost 5 bases and J lost 5; bases outside the gene matches: 10. The CDR3 is 15 amino acids. CDR1 and CDR2 from the germline V gene are SGHRS and YFSETQ. The CDR3 DNA sequence: TGCGCCAGCAGAACGGGACAGGGATTTAGAACTGAAGCTTTCTTT. It yields the protein CASRTGQGFRTEAFF.

The CDR3 region is CASSPDYTFRFF. CDR3 nucleotides: TGTGCCAGCAGCCCTGACTACACATTTCGGTTCTTC. The chain employs TRBV14 and TRBJ2-1; TRBD2 is a possible D gene (5 bases). Germline V gives CDR1 SGHDN, CDR2 FVKESK. CDR3 length: 12 amino acids. Trimming shortened V by 4 bases and J by 15 bases, and 16 bases separated the two germline ends.

In nucleotides, the CDR3 is TGTGCCAGTAGTATGGCCGGGTCCCCCTACAATGAGCAGTTCTTC. Translation gives CASSMAGSPYNEQFF. This chain uses TRBV19 with TRBJ2-1, with no clear D. Trimming left V 3 bases short and J 2 bases short, with 11 bases between. Germline values: CDR1 LNHDA, CDR2 SQIVND (reference sequence). The CDR3 has 15 residues.